The subject of this entry is one TCR beta chain. These data come from a study of blood T cells in healthy people across ages. The V and J ends lost 5 bases and 4 bases respectively, with 14 bases between them. CDR1 is SEHNR, CDR2 FQNEAQ, per germline (reference sequence). The CDR3 has 14 amino acids. The use of a sample-barcoded 5' primer and a J-beta primer mix characterized a second PCR of about 6 to 12 cycles. MiXCR, run by TCRdb on the 5' RACE reads, gives a single entry per CDR3 protein. This table has about 940,000 distinct CDR3 sequences, roughly 48% appearing once. V gene TRBV7-9 combines with J gene TRBJ1-2; D gene uncertain. The sequence was obtained from a young man in good health. Sequenced sample: blood. In DNA form, the CDR3 reads TGTGCCAGCAGCGTAGACGGGATACCCTATGGCTACACCTTC. Translating it yields CASSVDGIPYGYTF.